The clone carrying this TCR beta chain was detected only a few times. The antigen remains undetermined. The PCR contained 60 Vbeta and 13 Jbeta primers. The assay was immunoSEQ multiplex PCR, and TCRdb's table has in-frame clones only and misses some. The sample contains 120,000 to 150,000 clones, roughly three quarters of which appear only once. V lost 3 bases, J lost 0 bases, and 8 bases lay in between. Germline CDR1 reads GTSNPN; CDR2 reads SVGIG (reference sequence). This CDR3 spans 13 amino acids. The data were taken from a study of cytomegalovirus exposure and HLA in healthy donors. Study in general: As an earlier analysis found, roughly 180 million T cells yielded about 120 million unique TCR beta sequences.

Likely unrecorded immune exposures existed in these nominally healthy donors. Study-wide findings and caveats: The authors considered a cluster of highly shared sequence variants likely to be a sequencing artifact. The study listed roughly 160 cytomegalovirus-associated TCR beta chains.

Sequenced sample: PBMCs. V usage is TRBV30 and J usage is TRBJ1-1; D gene ambiguous. This TCR derives from a man younger than 35 in good health and CMV-seronegative. For the CDR3, the DNA is TGTGCCTGGAGCCCACACGTGAACACTGAAGCTTTCTTT. Protein sequence: CAWSPHVNTEAFF.